This T cell receptor (beta chain) was captured in a study of OX40 agonist ivuxolimab in advanced cancers. Produced via immunoSEQ multiplex PCR; TCRdb's table is partial and in-frame only. The sample carries some 60,000 clones, around 86% recorded once. J was trimmed by 5 bases and V by 6 bases; bases with no gene match: 6. This CDR3 is 14 amino acids long. The germline gives CDR1 GTSNPN, CDR2 SVGIG (reference sequence). The chain is built from TRBV30 and TRBJ1-4; 10 bases map to TRBD1. This clonotype originated in an adult with an advanced solid tumor such as melanoma, head and neck, liver or kidney cancer. The sequenced sample was CD4+ or CD8+ T cells sorted from blood, obtained in a trial of the OX40 agonist ivuxolimab. CDR3 DNA: TGTGCCTGCGCCGGGACAGGGGAAAATGAAAAACTGTTTTTT. It specifies CACAGTGENEKLFF.